The source of this T cell receptor (beta chain) is a study of post-analysis software for immune sequencing data. Study-wide findings and caveats: The authors found that F measure strongly co-clustered same-batch samples. Significantly decreased normalized Chao1 diversity was recorded for multiple sclerosis patients relative to controls. Among several TRBV segments more frequent in patients than controls were TRBV5-6, TRBV5-1 and TRBV20-1.

TCR beta libraries were prepared from cDNA with unique molecular identifiers. Researchers reported some 500,000 cDNA molecules coming from around 1 to 9.1 million T cells. MiXCR was run by TCRdb on the PCR reads, yielding one entry per CDR3 protein. Of roughly 540,000 distinct CDR3 sequences listed, around 31% are singletons. This clonotype was counted only a few times. Its antigen is not known. The germline gives CDR1 MDHEN, CDR2 SYDVKM. The CDR3 sequence is 15 residues long. Trimming at V came to 6 bases and at J to 5 bases, leaving 8 bases not matched to a gene. The chain couples TRBV28 to TRBJ1-5, with 9 positions matching TRBD1. The receptor was isolated from a girl aged 2 to 17 with multiple sclerosis. The sample was blood. CDR3 coding DNA: TGTGCCAGCAGCTCCCCGGGACAGGGATATCAGCCCCAGCATTTT. It codes for CASSSPGQGYQPQHF.